These 26 T cell receptor beta chains were all obtained from the same sample, sequenced in a study of post-analysis software for immune sequencing data. No antigen has been identified for these receptors. Study findings and constraints: Comparison of patients with controls showed five or six TRBV segments more frequent in patients, TRBV5-6, TRBV5-1 and TRBV20-1 among them.

Tagging with unique molecular identifiers was a feature of the TCR beta cDNA libraries. TCRdb ran MiXCR on the PCR reads and lists one entry per CDR3 protein. The profile shows about 680,000 distinct CDR3 sequences, approximately 60% of them singletons. Input material: blood. These receptors were taken from a girl aged 2 to 10 with multiple sclerosis.

This clonotype was seen more than once but under ten times. The chain has TRBV7-9 and TRBJ2-1; 8 bases fit TRBD1. Germline lookup yields CDR1 SEHNR and CDR2 FQNEAQ (reference sequence). The V gene end was trimmed by 5 bases and the J gene end by 2 bases; junction bases not matched to a gene: 5. This CDR3 region has 15 residues. CDR3 residues: CASSPPGQAYNEQFF. CDR3 in DNA: TGTGCCAGCAGCCCTCCGGGACAGGCCTACAATGAGCAGTTCTTC.

V usage is TRBV6-6 and J usage is TRBJ2-4; the D gene is possibly TRBD2 (6 bases). The last part of the DNA fits TRBJ2-7 better; the J call may be wrong. The CDR3 runs to 16 residues. Germline V CDR1 and CDR2: MNHNY, SVGAGI (reference sequence). CDR3 residues: CASSYSIGGTTYEQYF. As DNA, the CDR3 is TGTGCCAGCAGTTACTCGATAGGCGGGACCACCTACGAGCAGTACTTC.

The J gene is TRBJ2-3, the V gene TRBV11-2; D could derive from TRBD1 or TRBD2 (5 bases each). The CDR3 spans 15 residues. The germline V gene encodes CDR1 SGHAT and CDR2 FQNNGV. V was cut by 3 bases and J by 1 base, with 11 bases left in between. For the CDR3, the DNA is TGTGCCAGCAGCTTTGGGGGTTGGGGCACAGATACGCAGTATTTT. Protein product: CASSFGGWGTDTQYF.

CDR3: CASSLWVGTEAFF. DNA for the CDR3: TGTGCCAGCAGCTTATGGGTGGGGACTGAAGCTTTCTTT. This chain uses TRBV7-2 with TRBJ1-1; no clear D. In germline, CDR1 is SGHTA, CDR2 FQGNSA. The V end lost 2 bases, the J end lost 5 bases, and 9 bases lay between the germline ends. This CDR3 comprises 13 residues.

The sample holds one count of this clonotype. V is TRBV6-5 and J is TRBJ2-4; D call uncertain. CDR1 is MNHEY and CDR2 is SVGAGI in the germline V gene. This CDR3 has 12 amino acids. The CDR3 region has the DNA TGTGTCAGTATGGGGGCCAAAAACATTCAGTACTTC. Its translation is CVSMGAKNIQYF.

The chain carries TRBV20-1 and TRBJ2-1, with 8 bases aligning to TRBD2. V was clipped by 0 bases and J by 3 bases; unmatched bases: 4. The CDR3 is 15 amino acids. Per germline, CDR1 DFQATT and CDR2 SNEGSKA (reference sequence). The CDR3 loop is CSARDSGLVYNEQFF. For the CDR3, the DNA is TGCAGTGCTAGAGATTCGGGACTAGTCTACAATGAGCAGTTCTTC.

This clonotype has only one observation. The chain combines TRBV6-2 or TRBV6-3 with TRBJ2-1; D is possibly TRBD2 (5 bases). V was trimmed by 4 bases and J by 2 bases, leaving 12 bases between them. This CDR3 contains 15 residues. The germline CDR1 and CDR2 sequences are MNHEY and SVGEGT. The CDR3: CASSSDGVAYNEQFF. DNA for the CDR3: TGTGCCAGCAGTTCAGACGGGGTAGCCTACAATGAGCAGTTCTTC.

The gene calls are TRBV6-6 and TRBJ2-7; TRBD2 agrees at 10 bases. The germline gives CDR1 MNHNY, CDR2 SVGAGI (reference sequence). Trimming at V came to 5 bases and at J to 6 bases, leaving 10 bases not matched to a gene. The CDR3 is 15 residues long. For the CDR3, the DNA is TGTGCCAGCAGTAGGGGAGCGGGAGGGCCTACCGAGCAGTACTTC. This codes for CASSRGAGGPTEQYF.

The CDR3 loop reads CASSLRGLAGADTQYF. The CDR3 DNA is TGTGCCAGCAGTTTAAGGGGACTAGCGGGGGCAGATACGCAGTATTTT. The chain has TRBV28 and TRBJ2-3, with 14 bases that match TRBD2. Germline trimming cut 2 bases from V and 4 bases from J; bases unmatched to any gene: 2. The CDR3 is 16 residues long. Germline V gives CDR1 MDHEN, CDR2 SYDVKM.

With regard to this clonotype: Possible read error: a much larger clone is one base away. The CDR3: CASSFTSSGANVRTF. DNA for the CDR3: TGTGCCAGCAGTTTCACGAGCTCTGGGGCCAACGTCCGGACTTTC. The chain links TRBV6-2 or TRBV6-3 to TRBJ2-6; D possibly corresponds to TRBD1 (5 bases). This CDR3 spans 15 amino acids. Germline V CDR1 and CDR2: MNHEY, SVGEGT.

The chain uses TRBV9 and TRBJ2-1; D remains unclear. The CDR3 has 13 residues. The germline V gene has CDR1 SGDLS and CDR2 YYNGEE. V was pared by 0 bases and J by 6 bases, with 7 bases between. The CDR3 DNA sequence: TGTGCCAGCAGCGTAGATAATCGCAATGAGCAGTTCTTC. The encoded protein is CASSVDNRNEQFF. The variable domain in full, with the rest retrieved from reference TRBV9 and TRBJ2-1, is DSGVTQTPKHLITATGQRVTLRCSPRSGDLSVYWYQQSLDQGLQFLIQYYNGEERAKGNILERFSAQQFPDLHSELNLSSLELGDSALYFCASSVDNRNEQFFGPGTRLTVL.

This clonotype has more than one count but fewer than ten. The junction does not match germline at one end; this may be a read error. The chain employs TRBV7-7 and TRBJ2-5; 9 bases match TRBD1. The CDR3 contains 15 residues. Germline values: CDR1 SSHAT, CDR2 FNYEAQ (reference sequence). CDR3 in amino acids: CASSLLGQGQETQYF. The CDR3 DNA reads as TGTGCTAGCAGCCTCCTGGGACAGGGCCAAGAGACCCAGTACTTC.

The table lists this clonotype with a few counts. The chain employs TRBV7-6 and TRBJ2-1; D may correspond to TRBD1 or TRBD2 (5 bases each). Per the germline V gene, CDR1 is SGHVS and CDR2 is FNYEAQ. The CDR3 runs 15 residues. Between the trimmed V and J ends, which lost 1 base and 3 bases, there was a span of 10 bases. CDR3 in DNA: TGTGCCAGCAGCTTAGAACGGGACCTCTACAATGAGCAGTTCTTC. This sequence encodes CASSLERDLYNEQFF.

J is TRBJ2-3 and V is TRBV11-2, with D perhaps matching TRBD1 or TRBD2 (5 bases each). The germline V gene encodes CDR1 SGHAT and CDR2 FQNNGV. The V gene lost 2 bases and the J gene lost 0 bases, with 12 bases spanning the gap. The CDR3 sequence is 16 residues long. The chain's CDR3 is CASSLRGDPSTDTQYF. The CDR3 DNA reads TGTGCCAGCAGCTTAAGGGGAGACCCTAGCACAGATACGCAGTATTTT.

The rearrangement links TRBV20-1 to TRBJ1-6; no clear D gene. CDR3 length equals 17 residues. Looked up from germline, CDR1 is DFQATT and CDR2 is SNEGSKA (reference sequence). The germline V and J ends were trimmed by 0 bases and 5 bases, with 17 bases remaining between them. Here the CDR3 DNA reads TGCAGTGCTAGAGACCCTGGGAAGGGAGAAGATAATTCACCCCTCCACTTT. This gives the protein CSARDPGKGEDNSPLHF.

This rearrangement joins TRBV6-6 to TRBJ1-2, with D perhaps TRBD1 (5 bases). The CDR3 consists of 14 residues. Trimming stripped 0 bases from V and 6 bases from J, with 11 bases between. From germline, CDR1 is MNHNY and CDR2 SVGAGI (reference sequence). The CDR3 bases are TGTGCCAGCAGTTACTCCGGGGGGGAAAATGGCTACACCTTC. Translation: CASSYSGGENGYTF.

The chain has TRBV7-8 and TRBJ2-7, with 13 positions matching TRBD2. Germline V lookup: CDR1 SGHVS, CDR2 FQNEAQ. The CDR3 contains 17 residues. Germline trimming cut 1 base from V and 3 bases from J; bases unmatched to any gene: 6. This chain's CDR3 is CASSLGLAGGGGYEQYF. CDR3 sequence (DNA): TGTGCCAGCAGCTTAGGACTAGCGGGAGGTGGCGGCTACGAGCAGTACTTC.

This chain uses TRBV7-9 with TRBJ2-7, with a possible D match to TRBD2 (5 bases). Germline V gene data show CDR1 as SEHNR and CDR2 as FQNEAQ (reference sequence). V was cut by 1 base and J by 6 bases, with 10 bases left in between. The CDR3 is 13 residues long. The CDR3 nucleotides read TGTGCCAGCAGCTTAGGCGGGTTTGCCGAGCAGTACTTC. Translating it yields CASSLGGFAEQYF.

In its sample, this clonotype was seen a few times. The chain has TRBV10-3 and TRBJ1-2; D is uncertain. V shed 1 base and J shed 4 bases, with 13 bases lying between them. The CDR3 length is 15 residues. CDR1 and CDR2 (germline): ENHRY, SYGVKD. The CDR3 protein is CAISELSSGIYGYTF. CDR3 in DNA: TGTGCCATCAGTGAGTTATCTTCCGGGATCTATGGCTACACCTTC.

CDR3 amino acids: CASSLAFRNYGYTF. For the CDR3, the DNA is TGTGCCAGCAGCTTAGCGTTCCGCAATTATGGCTACACCTTC. This chain connects TRBV7-2 to TRBJ1-2; no clear D gene. Trimming stripped 0 bases from V and 5 bases from J, with 10 bases between. CDR1 is SGHTA, CDR2 FQGNSA, per germline. This CDR3 is built from 14 residues.

The rearrangement uses TRBV7-2 and TRBJ2-7, with TRBD1 matching over 7 bases. Germline V gene lookup returns CDR1 SGHTA and CDR2 FQGNSA. Trimming took 3 bases from V and 2 from J; bases not matched to a gene: 7. The CDR3 runs 15 residues. CDR3: CASSFDPGQPYEQYF. The CDR3 nucleotides are TGTGCCAGCAGCTTCGATCCGGGACAGCCCTACGAGCAGTACTTC.

This clonotype was counted a few times. The chain couples TRBV10-3 to TRBJ2-3; D uncertain. V gave up 10 bases and J gave up 4 bases, with 9 bases separating them. Germline CDR1 ENHRY, CDR2 SYGVKD. CDR3 size: 11 residues. The chain's CDR3 is CATRVADTQYF. For the CDR3, the DNA is TGTGCCACACGAGTAGCAGATACGCAGTATTTT.

The chain uses TRBV30 and TRBJ2-1; D is ambiguous. Trimming cost V 0 bases and J 4 bases, with 7 bases left between them. From germline, CDR1 is GTSNPN and CDR2 SVGIG (reference sequence). The CDR3 has 13 amino acids. CDR3 in DNA: TGTGCCTGGAGTGTTCAGCTGTACAATGAGCAGTTCTTC. Amino acids: CAWSVQLYNEQFF. Drawing the rest from reference TRBV30 and TRBJ2-1, the complete variable domain is SQTIHQWPATLVQPVGSPLSLECTVEGTSNPNLYWYRQAAGRGLQLLFYSVGIGQISSEVPQNLSASRPQDRQFILSSKKLLLSDSGFYLCAWSVQLYNEQFFGPGTRLTVL.

This chain joins TRBV3-1 and TRBJ2-1; 11 nucleotides line up with TRBD1. The junction had 5 bases not matched to a gene; V was cut back by 4 bases and J by 12 bases. Germline CDR1 LGHDT, CDR2 YNNKEL (reference sequence). The CDR3 runs 13 residues. The CDR3 here is CASSLGQGAWQFF. The CDR3 DNA reads as TGTGCCAGCAGCCTCGGACAGGGGGCTTGGCAGTTCTTC.

The chain combines TRBV20-1 with TRBJ2-5, with D possibly TRBD2 on 6 matching bases. From germline, CDR1 is DFQATT and CDR2 SNEGSKA (reference sequence). The CDR3 spans 15 residues. V lost 3 bases to trimming and J lost 3 bases, with 17 bases between them. DNA of the CDR3: TGCAGTGCTAGTTGGGCGGGACTGGGGAAAGAGACCCAGTACTTC. It codes for CSASWAGLGKETQYF.

This chain connects TRBV20-1 to TRBJ1-6, with 7 bases lining up with TRBD1. The CDR3 runs to 14 residues. Losses at the gene ends were 0 bases for V and 4 bases for J; bases not matched to a gene: 0. CDR1 DFQATT and CDR2 SNEGSKA come from the germline V gene (reference sequence). This CDR3 reads CSAREGQYNSPLHF. DNA for the CDR3: TGCAGTGCTAGAGAGGGACAGTATAATTCACCCCTCCACTTT.